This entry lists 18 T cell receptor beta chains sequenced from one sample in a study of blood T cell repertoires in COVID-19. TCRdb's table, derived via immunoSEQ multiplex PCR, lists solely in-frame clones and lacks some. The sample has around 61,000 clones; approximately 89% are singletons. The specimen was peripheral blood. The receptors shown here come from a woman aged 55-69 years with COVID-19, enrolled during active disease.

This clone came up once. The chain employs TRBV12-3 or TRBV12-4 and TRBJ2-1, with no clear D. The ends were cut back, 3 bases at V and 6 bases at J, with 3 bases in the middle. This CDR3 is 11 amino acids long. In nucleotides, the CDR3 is TGTGCCAGCAGTTTTAGCAATGAGCAGTTCTTC. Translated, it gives CASSFSNEQFF.

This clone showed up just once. CDR3 nucleotide sequence: TGTGCCAGCAGTTTTACAGGGGGCTTCGATGGCTACACCTTC. Protein sequence: CASSFTGGFDGYTF. The chain links TRBV6-5 to TRBJ1-2, with 9 positions matching TRBD1. J was trimmed by 6 bases and V by 4 bases; bases with no gene match: 6. The CDR3 runs 14 residues. Germline assignment: CDR1 MNHEY and CDR2 SVGAGI.

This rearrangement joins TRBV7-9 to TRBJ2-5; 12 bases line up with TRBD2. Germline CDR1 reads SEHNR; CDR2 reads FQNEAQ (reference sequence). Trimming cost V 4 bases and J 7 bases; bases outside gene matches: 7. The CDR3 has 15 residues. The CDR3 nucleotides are TGTGCCAGCAGCTCCACGACTAGCGGGAGAGGGACCCAGTACTTC. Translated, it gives CASSSTTSGRGTQYF.

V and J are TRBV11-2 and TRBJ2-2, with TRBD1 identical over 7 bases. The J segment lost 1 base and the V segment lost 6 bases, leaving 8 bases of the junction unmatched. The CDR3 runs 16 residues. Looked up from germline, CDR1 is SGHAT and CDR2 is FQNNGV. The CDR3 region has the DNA TGTGCCAGCAGTTACCAAGGGGGCAGGAACACCGGGGAGCTGTTTTTT. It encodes CASSYQGGRNTGELFF.

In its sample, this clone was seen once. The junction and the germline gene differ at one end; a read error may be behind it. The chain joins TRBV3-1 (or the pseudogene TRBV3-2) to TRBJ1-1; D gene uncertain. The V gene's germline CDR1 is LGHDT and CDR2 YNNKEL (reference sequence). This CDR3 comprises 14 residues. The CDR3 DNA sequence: TGTGCCAGCAGCAAAGATCAGGTGGCGGGTGAAGCTTTCTTT. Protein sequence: CASSKDQVAGEAFF.

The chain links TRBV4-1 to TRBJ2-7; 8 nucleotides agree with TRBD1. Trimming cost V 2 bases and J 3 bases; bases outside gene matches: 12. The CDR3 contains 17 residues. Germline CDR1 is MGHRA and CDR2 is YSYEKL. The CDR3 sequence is CASSQSPWGTGSYEQYF. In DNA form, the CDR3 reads TGCGCCAGCAGCCAATCCCCATGGGGGACAGGAAGCTACGAGCAGTACTTC.

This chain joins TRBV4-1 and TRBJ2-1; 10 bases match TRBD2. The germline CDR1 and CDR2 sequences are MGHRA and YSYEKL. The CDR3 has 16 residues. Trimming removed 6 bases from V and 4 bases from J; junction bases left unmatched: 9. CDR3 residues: CASSGLGSGRYNEQFF. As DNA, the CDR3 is TGCGCCAGCAGTGGTCTCGGTAGCGGGAGGTACAATGAGCAGTTCTTC.

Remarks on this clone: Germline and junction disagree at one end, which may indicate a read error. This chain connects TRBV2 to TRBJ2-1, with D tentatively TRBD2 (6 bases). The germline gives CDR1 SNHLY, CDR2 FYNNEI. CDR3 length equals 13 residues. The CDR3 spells CARRLDSYNEQFF. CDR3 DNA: TGTGCCCGCAGACTAGATTCCTACAATGAGCAGTTCTTC.

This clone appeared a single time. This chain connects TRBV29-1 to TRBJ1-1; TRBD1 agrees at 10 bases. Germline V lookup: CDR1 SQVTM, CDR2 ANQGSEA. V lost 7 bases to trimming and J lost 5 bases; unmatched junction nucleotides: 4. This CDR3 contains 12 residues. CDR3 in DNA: TGCAGCGCGGGACAGGGGAGAACTGAAGCTTTCTTT. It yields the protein CSAGQGRTEAFF.

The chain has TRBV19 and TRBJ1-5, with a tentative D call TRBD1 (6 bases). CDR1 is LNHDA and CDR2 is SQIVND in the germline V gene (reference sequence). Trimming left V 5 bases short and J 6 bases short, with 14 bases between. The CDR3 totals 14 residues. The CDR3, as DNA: TGTGCCAGTAGTCACTCTGTAGGGGGTCAGCCCCAGCATTTT. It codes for CASSHSVGGQPQHF.

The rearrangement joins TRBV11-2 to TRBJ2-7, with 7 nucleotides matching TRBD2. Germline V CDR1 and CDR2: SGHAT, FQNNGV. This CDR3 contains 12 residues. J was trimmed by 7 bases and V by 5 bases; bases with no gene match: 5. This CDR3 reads CASSRTSPEQYF. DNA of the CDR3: TGTGCCAGCAGCCGGACTAGTCCGGAGCAGTACTTC.

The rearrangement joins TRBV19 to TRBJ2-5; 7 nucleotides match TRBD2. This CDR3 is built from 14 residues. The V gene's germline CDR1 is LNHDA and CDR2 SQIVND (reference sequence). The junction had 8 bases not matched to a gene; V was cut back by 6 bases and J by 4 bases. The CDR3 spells CASRSTGGGETQYF. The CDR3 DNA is TGTGCCAGTAGGTCAACCGGCGGGGGAGAGACCCAGTACTTC.

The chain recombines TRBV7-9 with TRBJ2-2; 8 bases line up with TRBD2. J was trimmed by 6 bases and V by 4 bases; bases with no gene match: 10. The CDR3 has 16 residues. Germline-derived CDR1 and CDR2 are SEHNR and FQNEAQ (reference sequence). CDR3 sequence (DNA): TGTGCCAGCAGCTCCCTTGGCGGGAGGCTGTCCGGGGAGCTGTTTTTT. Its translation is CASSSLGGRLSGELFF.

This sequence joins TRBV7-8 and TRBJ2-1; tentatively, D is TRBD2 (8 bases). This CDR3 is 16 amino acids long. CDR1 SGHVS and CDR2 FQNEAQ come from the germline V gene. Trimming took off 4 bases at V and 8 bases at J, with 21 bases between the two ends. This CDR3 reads CASSSAVAGRGHEQFF. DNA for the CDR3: TGTGCCAGCAGCTCAGCTGTAGCGGGGAGGGGGCATGAGCAGTTCTTC.

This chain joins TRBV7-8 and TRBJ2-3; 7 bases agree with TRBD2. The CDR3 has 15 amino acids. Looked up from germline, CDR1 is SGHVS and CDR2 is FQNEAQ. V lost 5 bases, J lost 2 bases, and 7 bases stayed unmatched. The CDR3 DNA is TGTGCCAGCAGCAGGGCTAGCGGCCTCACAGATACGCAGTATTTT. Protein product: CASSRASGLTDTQYF.

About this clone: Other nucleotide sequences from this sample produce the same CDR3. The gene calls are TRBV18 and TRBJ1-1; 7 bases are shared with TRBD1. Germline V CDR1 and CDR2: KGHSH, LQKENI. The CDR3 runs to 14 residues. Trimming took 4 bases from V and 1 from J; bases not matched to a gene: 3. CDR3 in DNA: TGTGCCAGCTCACAGGGGACAGAGAACACTGAAGCTTTCTTT. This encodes CASSQGTENTEAFF. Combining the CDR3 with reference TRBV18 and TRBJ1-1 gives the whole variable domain NAGVMQNPRHLVRRRGQEARLRCSPMKGHSHVYWYRQLPEEGLKFMVYLQKENIIDESGMPKERFSAEFPKEGPSILRIQQVVRGDSAAYFCASSQGTENTEAFFGQGTRLTVV.

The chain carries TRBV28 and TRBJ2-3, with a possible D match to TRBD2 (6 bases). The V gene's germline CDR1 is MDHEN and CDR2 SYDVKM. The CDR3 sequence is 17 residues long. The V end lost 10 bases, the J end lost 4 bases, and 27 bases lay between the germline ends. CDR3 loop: CATLRTMRYNVADTQYF. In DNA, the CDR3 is TGTGCCACCCTCCGGACTATGCGTTATAACGTAGCAGATACGCAGTATTTT.

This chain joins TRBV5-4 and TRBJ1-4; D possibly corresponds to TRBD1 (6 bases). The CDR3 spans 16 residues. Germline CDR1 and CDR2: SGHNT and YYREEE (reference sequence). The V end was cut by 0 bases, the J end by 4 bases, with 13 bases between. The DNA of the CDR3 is TGTGCCAGCAGCTTGGAAGGGTCCAGGGGTAATGAAAAACTGTTTTTT. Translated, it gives CASSLEGSRGNEKLFF. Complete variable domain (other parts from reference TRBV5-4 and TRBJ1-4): ETGVTQSPTHLIKTRGQQVTLRCSSQSGHNTVSWYQQALGQGPQFIFQYYREEENGRGNFPPRFSGLQFPNYSSELNVNALELDDSALYLCASSLEGSRGNEKLFFGSGTQLSVL.